The rows below give T cell receptor beta chains drawn from one sample of a study of patients and donors after allogeneic stem cell transplantation. Each CDR3 protein is one row after TCRdb ran MiXCR on the RT-PCR reads. This sample has roughly 880,000 distinct CDR3 sequences, with more than 15% found just once. The sequencing input was blood, either unsorted or a sorted T cell fraction (not recorded which). These receptors were taken from a human donor who was either an allogeneic HSCT recipient or a stem cell or donor lymphocyte infusion donor (not recorded which). It is not recorded whose cells these are; they may come from a transplant donor. CDR3s include the opening cysteine and the closing phenylalanine or tryptophan. The order of the fields is V gene, clone size, D gene, J gene, CDR3 protein, CDR3 DNA. A D gene is named only where the DNA matches it firmly. Expanded clones are given a class, and other clones once, few, many or no size at all.

V gene: TRBV29-1
clone size: few
D gene: TRBD2
J gene: TRBJ2-7
CDR3 protein: CSAGGAYEQYF
CDR3 DNA: TGCAGCGCGGGGGGGGCCTACGAGCAGTACTTC

V gene: TRBV7-8
clone size: NA
D gene: TRBD2
J gene: TRBJ2-1
CDR3 protein: CASSAGTSGSYNEQFF
CDR3 DNA: TGTGCCAGCAGCGCTGGGACTAGCGGCTCCTACAATGAGCAGTTCTTC

V gene: TRBV6-5
clone size: NA
D gene: NA
J gene: TRBJ1-2
CDR3 protein: CASSYLPLKGYTF
CDR3 DNA: TGTGCCAGCAGTTATTTACCCCTCAAGGGCTACACCTTC

V gene: TRBV20-1
clone size: many
D gene: TRBD1
J gene: TRBJ2-6
CDR3 protein: CSATGTAPSGANVLTF
CDR3 DNA: TGCAGTGCTACCGGGACAGCCCCCTCTGGGGCCAACGTCCTGACTTTC

V gene: TRBV5-1
clone size: few
D gene: TRBD2
J gene: TRBJ2-7
CDR3 protein: CASCPPGGPPLSYEQYF
CDR3 DNA: TGCGCCAGCTGCCCCCCGGGAGGACCACCATTATCCTACGAGCAGTACTTC

V gene: TRBV5-1
clone size: few
D gene: NA
J gene: TRBJ2-7
CDR3 protein: CASSLGDTFYEQYF
CDR3 DNA: TGCGCCAGCAGCTTGGGCGACACTTTCTACGAGCAGTACTTC

V gene: TRBV27
clone size: few
D gene: TRBD1
J gene: TRBJ2-7
CDR3 protein: CASSLIGQVPVTF
CDR3 DNA: TGTGCCAGCAGTTTAATAGGACAGGTCCCCGTTACCTTC

V gene: TRBV7-2
clone size: few
D gene: NA
J gene: TRBJ2-5
CDR3 protein: CASSLVVTGRRETQYF
CDR3 DNA: TGTGCCAGCAGCTTAGTTGTAACAGGTCGTAGGGAGACCCAGTACTTC

V gene: TRBV27
clone size: NA
D gene: NA
J gene: TRBJ2-7
CDR3 protein: CASSIQKSSYEQYF
CDR3 DNA: TGTGCCAGCAGTATACAAAAGAGCTCCTACGAGCAGTACTTC

V gene: TRBV5-1
clone size: NA
D gene: TRBD1
J gene: TRBJ1-2
CDR3 protein: CASSLFGQGGNYGYTF
CDR3 DNA: TGCGCCAGCAGCTTGTTCGGACAGGGCGGAAACTATGGCTACACCTTC

V gene: TRBV5-6
clone size: few
D gene: TRBD1
J gene: TRBJ2-3
CDR3 protein: CASSIFQGAGTDTQYF
CDR3 DNA: TGTGCCAGCAGCATATTCCAGGGGGCTGGCACAGATACGCAGTATTTT

V gene: TRBV5-5
clone size: few
D gene: TRBD2
J gene: TRBJ2-7
CDR3 protein: CASSPRGLAGVVYEQYF
CDR3 DNA: TGTGCCAGCAGCCCACGAGGACTAGCGGGAGTAGTTTACGAGCAGTACTTC

V gene: TRBV24-1
clone size: NA
D gene: NA
J gene: TRBJ2-5
CDR3 protein: CASAPRGQKETQYF
CDR3 DNA: TGTGCCAGCGCCCCCCGGGGGCAGAAAGAGACCCAGTACTTC

V gene: TRBV29-1
clone size: few
D gene: NA
J gene: TRBJ2-4
CDR3 protein: CSVGYDRSGKNIQYF
CDR3 DNA: TGCAGCGTGGGCTATGACCGTTCGGGCAAAAACATTCAGTACTTC

V gene: TRBV7-9
clone size: few
D gene: NA
J gene: TRBJ2-1
CDR3 protein: CASSLAGGPQDEQFF
CDR3 DNA: TGTGCCAGCAGCTTAGCGGGGGGGCCTCAGGATGAGCAGTTCTTC

V gene: TRBV3-1
clone size: few
D gene: NA
J gene: TRBJ1-2
CDR3 protein: CASSQEFGYGYTF
CDR3 DNA: TGTGCCAGCAGCCAAGAGTTCGGCTATGGCTACACCTTC

V gene: TRBV18
clone size: NA
D gene: TRBD2
J gene: TRBJ2-5
CDR3 protein: CASSPGGDQETQYF
CDR3 DNA: TGTGCCAGCTCACCAGGGGGGGACCAAGAGACCCAGTACTTC